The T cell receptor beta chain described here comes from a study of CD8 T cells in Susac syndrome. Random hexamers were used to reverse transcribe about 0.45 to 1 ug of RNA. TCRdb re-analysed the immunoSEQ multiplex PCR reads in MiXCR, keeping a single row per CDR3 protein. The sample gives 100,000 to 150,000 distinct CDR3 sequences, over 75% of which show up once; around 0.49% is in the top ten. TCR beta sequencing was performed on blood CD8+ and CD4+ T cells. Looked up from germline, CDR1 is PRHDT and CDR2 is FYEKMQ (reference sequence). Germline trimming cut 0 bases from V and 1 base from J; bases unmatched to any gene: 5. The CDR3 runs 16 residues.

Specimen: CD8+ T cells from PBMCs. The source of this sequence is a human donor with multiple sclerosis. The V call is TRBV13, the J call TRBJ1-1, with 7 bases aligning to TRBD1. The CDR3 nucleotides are TGTGCCAGCAGCTTAGGCCGGTCAGGGGGGAACACTGAAGCTTTCTTT. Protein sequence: CASSLGRSGGNTEAFF.